This T cell receptor (beta chain) derives from a study of T cells in Graves' hyperthyroidism and ophthalmopathy. Turning to the study itself: Blood was drawn when the patient was first diagnosed and still untreated. Overall study results and limits: Prediction of ophthalmopathy progression came a median around 6 months pre-onset. Researchers report that a 13 V-J model separated ophthalmopathy from stable hyperthyroidism.

Germline V lookup: CDR1 SGHNT, CDR2 YENEEA. The CDR3 is made up of 11 amino acids. The V end lost 0 bases, the J end lost 6 bases, and 0 bases lay between the germline ends. This clonotype was picked up many times. Antigen specificity is unknown. Used for diagnoses were clinical symptoms, serum thyroxine and TRAb, thyroid ultrasound and orbital computed tomography. From RNA transcripts, TCR beta CDR3 regions were amplified. First-round RT-PCR targeting the TCR CDR3 was performed with the HTBI primer set. A single record per CDR3 protein comes from TCRdb applying MiXCR to the multiplex PCR reads. The repertoire holds some 600,000 distinct CDR3 sequences, with around 14% as singletons.

The TCR was taken from a woman aged 25-40 years with Graves' hyperthyroidism that later progressed to Graves' ophthalmopathy. Input material: blood. V is TRBV11-3 and J is TRBJ2-1; D is unresolved. The CDR3 coding sequence is TGTGCCAGCAGCTTAGACAATGAGCAGTTCTTC. Its protein product is CASSLDNEQFF.